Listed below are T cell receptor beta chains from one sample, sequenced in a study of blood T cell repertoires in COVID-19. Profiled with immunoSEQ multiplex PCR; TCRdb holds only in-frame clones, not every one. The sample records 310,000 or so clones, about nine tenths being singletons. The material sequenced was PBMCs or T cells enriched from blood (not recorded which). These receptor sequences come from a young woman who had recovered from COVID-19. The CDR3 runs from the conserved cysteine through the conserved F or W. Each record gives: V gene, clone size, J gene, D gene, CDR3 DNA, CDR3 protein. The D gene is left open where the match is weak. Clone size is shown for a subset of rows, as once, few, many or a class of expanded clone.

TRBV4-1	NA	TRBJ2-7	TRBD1	TGCGCCAGCAGCCAACCCGACAGGGGGCGACACGAGCAGTACTTC	CASSQPDRGRHEQYF
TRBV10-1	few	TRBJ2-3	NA	TGCGCCAGCAGTGAGATAGCTAGTCGCACAGATACGCAGTATTTT	CASSEIASRTDTQYF
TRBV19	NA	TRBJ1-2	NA	TGTGCCAGTAGTCCAGGGGTGTCCTATGGCTACACCTTC	CASSPGVSYGYTF
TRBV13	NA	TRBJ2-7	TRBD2	TGTGCCAGCAGCTTAGAGCGGGGACCCGAGCAGTACTTC	CASSLERGPEQYF
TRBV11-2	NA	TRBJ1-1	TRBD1	TGTGCCAGCAGCTTAGAGGGAGGGACAGGTAAAGGGTACACTGAAGCTTTCTTT	CASSLEGGTGKGYTEAFF
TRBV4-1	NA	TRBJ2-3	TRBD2	TGCGCCAGCAGCCGCCTGACGCGGGCGGGGGGGTCTAGCACAGATACGCAGTATTTT	CASSRLTRAGGSSTDTQYF
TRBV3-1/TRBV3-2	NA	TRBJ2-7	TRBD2	TGTGCCAGCAGCCAATACGGGACTAGCTACTACGAGCAGTACTTC	CASSQYGTSYYEQYF
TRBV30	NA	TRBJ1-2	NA	TGTGCCTGGAGTGTAATCGGGTACTATGGCTACACCTTC	CAWSVIGYYGYTF
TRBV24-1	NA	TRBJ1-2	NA	TGTGCCACCAGTGGCGGAACTAACTATGGCTACACCTTC	CATSGGTNYGYTF
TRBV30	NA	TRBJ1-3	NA	TGTGCCTGGAGCTTAAACTCTGGAAACACCATATATTTT	CAWSLNSGNTIYF
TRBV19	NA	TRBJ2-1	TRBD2	TGTGCCAGTAGTATCGGCTACTCCGGGACTAGCCCCTACAATGAGCAGTTCTTC	CASSIGYSGTSPYNEQFF
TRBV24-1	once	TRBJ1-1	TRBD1	TGTGCCACCAGTGATACCCCCGGGACAGGGGTCGCTGAAGCTTTCTTT	CATSDTPGTGVAEAFF
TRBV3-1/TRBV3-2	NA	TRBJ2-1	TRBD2	TGTGCCAGCAGCCCCCAGCCCTGGACTAGCGGAGGGCCCACCTATGAGCAGTTCTTC	CASSPQPWTSGGPTYEQFF
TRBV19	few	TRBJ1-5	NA	TGTGCCAGTAGTATAAGTTCCGGGTCGGGGAGCAATCAGCCCCAGCATTTT	CASSISSGSGSNQPQHF
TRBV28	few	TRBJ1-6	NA	TGTGCCATAGGGGATTATAATTCACCCCTCCACTTT	CAIGDYNSPLHF
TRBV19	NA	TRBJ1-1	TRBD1	TGTGCCGCGACAGGGGGCAAGGGTGAAGCTTTCTTT	CAATGGKGEAFF
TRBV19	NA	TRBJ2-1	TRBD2	TGTGCCAGTAGTCACACTAGCGGGGGGGCCGCTGAGCAGTTCTTC	CASSHTSGGAAEQFF
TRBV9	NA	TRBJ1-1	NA	TGTGCCAGCAGGGGGCAAGCTTTCTTT	CASRGQAFF
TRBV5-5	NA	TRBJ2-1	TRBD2	TGTGCCAGCAGCTTGGGACTAGCGGGGGTGAATGAGCAGTTCTTC	CASSLGLAGVNEQFF
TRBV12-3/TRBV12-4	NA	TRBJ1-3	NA	TGTGCCAGCAGCGCACTTAACACCATATATTTT	CASSALNTIYF
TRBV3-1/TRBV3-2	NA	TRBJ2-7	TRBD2	TGTGCCAGCAGCCTATCTAGCGGGAGTGAATCCGAGCAGTACTTC	CASSLSSGSESEQYF
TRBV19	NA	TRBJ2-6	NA	TGTGCCAGTAGTGCAGGGGCTGGGGCCAACGTCCTGACTTTC	CASSAGAGANVLTF
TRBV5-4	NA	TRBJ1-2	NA	TGTGCCAGCAGCCATCGCGGGGGCGCGGACTATGGCTACACCTTC	CASSHRGGADYGYTF